This T cell receptor beta chain was identified during a study of cytomegalovirus exposure and HLA in healthy donors. Overall study results and limits: A later analysis, which compared TCR beta chains of equal frequency, found the HLA-associated ones more clonally expanded. Cytomegalovirus status was reportedly diagnosed by the classifier with high sensitivity and specificity. Rare TCR sequences predominated, though certain public TCRs were found in many donors.

Trimming took 6 bases from V and 6 from J, leaving 22 bases between them. The germline CDR1 and CDR2 sequences are MNHEY and SMNVEV (reference sequence). This CDR3 is built from 16 residues. It was with 60 Vbeta and 13 Jbeta primers that the PCR ran. Repertoires were generated with immunoSEQ multiplex PCR, while TCRdb's copy carries only in-frame clones and drops some. The sample carries approximately 54,000 clones, 82% recorded once. Comments on this clone: Its antigen is currently unknown.

What was sequenced was PBMCs. The clonotype originates from a young woman in good health and CMV-seronegative. The chain has TRBV27 and TRBJ2-3; D possibly corresponds to TRBD1 (7 bases). The CDR3 spells CASSQGGGAPGDTQYF. The CDR3 DNA follows: TGTGCCAGCAGCCAAGGGGGCGGGGCCCCGGGCGATACGCAGTATTTT.